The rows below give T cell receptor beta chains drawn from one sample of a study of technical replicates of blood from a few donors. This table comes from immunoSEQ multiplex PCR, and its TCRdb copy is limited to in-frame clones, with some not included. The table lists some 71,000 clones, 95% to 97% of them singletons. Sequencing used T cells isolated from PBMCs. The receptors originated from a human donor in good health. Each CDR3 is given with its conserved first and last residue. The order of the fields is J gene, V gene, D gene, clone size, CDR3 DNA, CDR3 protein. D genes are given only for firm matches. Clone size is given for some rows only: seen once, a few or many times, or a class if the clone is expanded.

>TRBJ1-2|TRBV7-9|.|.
TGTGCCAGCAGCTCCTATTTGGTAGCTAACTATGGCTACACCTTC
CASSSYLVANYGYTF
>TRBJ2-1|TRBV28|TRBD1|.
TGTGCCAGCAGGGGGACAGGGGGGTCAAATGAGCAGTTCTTC
CASRGTGGSNEQFF
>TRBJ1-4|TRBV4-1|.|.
TGCGCCAGCAGCTACTTTACGTCGGGAACTAATGAAAAACTGTTTTTT
CASSYFTSGTNEKLFF
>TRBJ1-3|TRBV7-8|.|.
TGTGCCAGCAGCTTAGCGCTTGCGGGTCCTGGAAACACCATATATTTT
CASSLALAGPGNTIYF
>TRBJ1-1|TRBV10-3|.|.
TGTGCCATCAGTGAGGCTCCGAAACTCACTGAAGCTTTCTTT
CAISEAPKLTEAFF
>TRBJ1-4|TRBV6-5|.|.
TGTGCCAGCAGTTTTACCAGGGGTAATGAAAAACTGTTTTTT
CASSFTRGNEKLFF
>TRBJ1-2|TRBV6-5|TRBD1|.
TGTGCCAGCAGTATCAACAGGGGGGCCCCCTATGGCTACACCTTC
CASSINRGAPYGYTF
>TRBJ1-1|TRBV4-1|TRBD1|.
TGCGCCAGCAGCCAATCGTGGGACAGGGACACTGAAGCTTTCTTT
CASSQSWDRDTEAFF
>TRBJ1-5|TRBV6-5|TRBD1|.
TGTGCCAGCCGCTCGGGACAGGGAATCAATCAGCCCCAGCATTTT
CASRSGQGINQPQHF
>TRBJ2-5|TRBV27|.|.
TGTGCCAGCAGTTTAAGGCAGGGGGAGACCCAGTACTTC
CASSLRQGETQYF
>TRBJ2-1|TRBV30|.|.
TGTGCCTGGGAAGCAGGGGACAATGAGCAGTTCTTC
CAWEAGDNEQFF
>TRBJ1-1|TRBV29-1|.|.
TGCAGCGTTTTCCAACAGATGAACACTGAAGCTTTCTTT
CSVFQQMNTEAFF
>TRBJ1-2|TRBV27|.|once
TGTGCCAGCAGTTTGGGGGCCGGGTCCTCCTATGGCTACACCTTC
CASSLGAGSSYGYTF
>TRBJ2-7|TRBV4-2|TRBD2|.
TGTGCCAGCAGCCAAGACCCCGGGAGGGAGTGGGAGCAGTACTTC
CASSQDPGREWEQYF
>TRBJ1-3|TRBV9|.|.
TGTGCCAGCAGCCTAGGTCCGGGAAACACCATATATTTT
CASSLGPGNTIYF
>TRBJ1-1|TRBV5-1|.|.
TGCGCCAGCAGCCTAACAGGGTATCAGACTGAAGCTTTCTTT
CASSLTGYQTEAFF
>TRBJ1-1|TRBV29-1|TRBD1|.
TGCAGCGGAAAATACAGGGGTAAGGACACTGAAGCTTTCTTT
CSGKYRGKDTEAFF
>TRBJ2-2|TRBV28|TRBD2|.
TGTGCCAGCCTATATGAAGGGCTAGCGGGCCCCGGGGAGCTGTTTTTT
CASLYEGLAGPGELFF
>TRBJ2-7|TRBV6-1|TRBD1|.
TGTGCCAGCTTCGGGCCTGGACAGGGGGGCGAGCAGTACTTC
CASFGPGQGGEQYF
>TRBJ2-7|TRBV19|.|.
TGTGCCAGTAGTATCTCCCGGGATACCTACGAGCAGTACTTC
CASSISRDTYEQYF
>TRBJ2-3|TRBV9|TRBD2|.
TGTGCCAGCAGCGTAGCGGCTAGCGGGAACCATAGAGATACGCAGTATTTT
CASSVAASGNHRDTQYF
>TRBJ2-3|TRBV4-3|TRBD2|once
TGCGCCAGCAGCCAAGATCTTTTAGCGGGAGGGAACACAGATACGCAGTATTTT
CASSQDLLAGGNTDTQYF
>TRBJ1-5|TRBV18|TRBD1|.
TGTGCCAGCTCAAACACTGACAGGGAAGGTAAGCCCCAGCATTTT
CASSNTDREGKPQHF
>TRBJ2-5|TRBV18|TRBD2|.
TGTGCCAGCTCACCAGGGTATAGGACTAGCGGGATAAAGACCCAGTACTTC
CASSPGYRTSGIKTQYF
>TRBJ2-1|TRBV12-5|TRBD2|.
TGTGCTAGTGGTTTGGTACTCACTAGCGGGTTGGTTATAGAGCAGTTCTTC
CASGLVLTSGLVIEQFF
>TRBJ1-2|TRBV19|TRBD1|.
TGTGCCAGTGCGGGCGAGGACAGGCGGAACTATGGCTACACCTTC
CASAGEDRRNYGYTF
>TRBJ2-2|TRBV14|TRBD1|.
TGTGCCAGCAGCCAACAAATTTTGACAGGGGCTGGGACCGGGGAGCTGTTTTTT
CASSQQILTGAGTGELFF
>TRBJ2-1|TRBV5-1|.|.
TGCGCCAGCAGCTACACACAGGTTGGCGGCCTCGATGAGCAGTTCTTC
CASSYTQVGGLDEQFF
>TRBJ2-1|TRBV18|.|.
TGTGCCAGCTCACCAAGCAGGGCAAGCTCCTACAATGAGCAGTTCTTC
CASSPSRASSYNEQFF
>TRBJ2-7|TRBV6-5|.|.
TGTGCCAGCAGTTCCGTAAGAGACGAGCAGTACTTC
CASSSVRDEQYF
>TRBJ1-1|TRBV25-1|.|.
TGTGCCAGCAGTGAATATACAGGAATGAACACTGAAGCTTTCTTT
CASSEYTGMNTEAFF
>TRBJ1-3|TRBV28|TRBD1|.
TGCGACTACCTAGGACAGGTTAGCTCTGGAAACACCATATATTTT
CDYLGQVSSGNTIYF
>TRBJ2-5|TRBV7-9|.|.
TGTGCCAGCAGCTCGTCAGGGGCACGGGAGACCCAGTACTTC
CASSSSGARETQYF
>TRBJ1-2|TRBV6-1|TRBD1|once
TGTGCCAGCAACGGGCCGGGACAGAACTATGGCTACACCTTC
CASNGPGQNYGYTF
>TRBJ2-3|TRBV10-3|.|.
TGTGCCATCAGTGAGTTGGCTAGCGCCAGCACAGATACGCAGTATTTT
CAISELASASTDTQYF
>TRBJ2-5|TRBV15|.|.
TGTGCCACCAGCAGAGATCCTATAGTGGGGGGAGAGACCCAGTACTTC
CATSRDPIVGGETQYF
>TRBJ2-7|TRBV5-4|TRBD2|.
TGTGCCAGCAGCTTCGGGCCTCTAGCGGGAGAAGAGCAGTACTTC
CASSFGPLAGEEQYF
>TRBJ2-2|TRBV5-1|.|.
TGCGCCAGCAGCCCCGGGACTTTAAACACCGGGGAGCTGTTTTTT
CASSPGTLNTGELFF
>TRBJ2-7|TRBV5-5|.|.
TGTGCCAGCAGCTTGGTAGTTAATTTGATTACCTACGAGCAGTACTTC
CASSLVVNLITYEQYF
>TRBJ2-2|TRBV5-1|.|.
TGCGCCAGCAGCACCGGACTGAACACCGGGGAGCTGTTTTTT
CASSTGLNTGELFF
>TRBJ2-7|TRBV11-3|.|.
TGTGCCAGCAGCGTGGACAGCCCGAGGTCCTACGAGCAGTACTTC
CASSVDSPRSYEQYF
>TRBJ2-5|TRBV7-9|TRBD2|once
TGTGCCAGCAGCTTAAGAGGCGGGGGAATCTCGAAGACCCAGTACTTC
CASSLRGGGISKTQYF
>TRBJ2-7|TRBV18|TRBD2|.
TGTGCCAGCTCTCCCGGGACTAGCGGCCGATCCGAGCAGTACTTC
CASSPGTSGRSEQYF
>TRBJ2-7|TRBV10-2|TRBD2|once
TGCGCTAGCGGGACAGGGACTAGCGGGAGTTGGAGTCCCTACGAGCAGTACTTC
CASGTGTSGSWSPYEQYF
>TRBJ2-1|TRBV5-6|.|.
TGTGCCAGCAGCCCACCTAAACCGGGACACCACTACAATGAGCAGTTCTTC
CASSPPKPGHHYNEQFF
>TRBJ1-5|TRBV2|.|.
TGTGCCAGCAAGTTCAGGGGCACTCAGCCCCAGCATTTT
CASKFRGTQPQHF
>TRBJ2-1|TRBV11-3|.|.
TGTGCCAGCACTAGCTCCTACAATGAGCAGTTCTTC
CASTSSYNEQFF
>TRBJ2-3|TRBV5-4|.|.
TGTGCCAGCAGCTCTAGTCACAGGGACACAGATACGCAGTATTTT
CASSSSHRDTDTQYF
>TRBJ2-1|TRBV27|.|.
TGTGCCAGCAGTTTAGGCGTCTGGAGCTCCTACAATGAGCAGTTCTTC
CASSLGVWSSYNEQFF
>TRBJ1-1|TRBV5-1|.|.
TGCGCCAGCAGCTTGGCCCGGGGATTGAACACTGAAGCTTTCTTT
CASSLARGLNTEAFF
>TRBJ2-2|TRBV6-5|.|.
TGTGCCACCCTCGCGTCGGGGTCCGGGGAGCTGTTTTTT
CATLASGSGELFF
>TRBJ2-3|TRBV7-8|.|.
TGTGCCACCGGAGGAGGGAGCACAGATACGCAGTATTTT
CATGGGSTDTQYF
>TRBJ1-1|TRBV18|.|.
TGTGCCAGCTCACCGGGTCTGGAGCCTGAAGCTTTCTTT
CASSPGLEPEAFF
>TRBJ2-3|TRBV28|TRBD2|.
TGTGCCATTTTGGCTGGAAGCGGGAGAAAAAATACGCAGTATTTT
CAILAGSGRKNTQYF
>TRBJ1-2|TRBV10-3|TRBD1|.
TGTGCCATCACAGACAGGGACGGCTACACCTTC
CAITDRDGYTF
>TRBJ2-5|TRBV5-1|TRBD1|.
TGCGCCAGCAGCACCCAGACAGGGCAAGAGACCCAGTACTTC
CASSTQTGQETQYF
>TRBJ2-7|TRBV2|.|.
TGTGCCAGCGAAGGACAGCTATCCTACGAGCAGTACTTC
CASEGQLSYEQYF
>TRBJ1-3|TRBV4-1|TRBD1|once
TGCGCCAGCAGCCAAGGACCGGGACAGATCTCTGGAAACACCATATATTTT
CASSQGPGQISGNTIYF
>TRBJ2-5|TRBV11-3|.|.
TGTGCCAGCAGCTTAAGGGGCAGAGAGACCCAGTACTTC
CASSLRGRETQYF
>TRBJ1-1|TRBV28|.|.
TGTGCCACCTCCCTCTACACTGAAGCTTTCTTT
CATSLYTEAFF